These T cell receptor beta chains were read from a single sample in a study of T cells expressing NK-cell markers. TCRdb re-called the 5' RACE reads and catalogs CDR3 proteins one per entry, DNA excluded. This sample's table reports about 180,000 distinct CDR3 sequences. The source material was blood T cells: a sorted CD56 or NKG2C T cell subset, CD4+ or CD8+ T cells, or bulk PBMC T cells (not recorded which). These receptor sequences come from a man aged 18-69 years in good health. Both conserved end residues are part of each CDR3. Fields, in order: CDR3 length, J gene, V gene, CDR3 protein.

cdr3_length: 13; j_call: TRBJ1-2; v_call: TRBV27; cdr3_aa: CASTPDRGTGYTF
cdr3_length: 16; j_call: TRBJ2-1; v_call: TRBV20-1; cdr3_aa: CSASPLGDRLSNEQFF
cdr3_length: 19; j_call: TRBJ2-2; v_call: TRBV7-6; cdr3_aa: CASSLGLRTKDQLTGELFF
cdr3_length: 16; j_call: TRBJ2-3; v_call: TRBV20-1; cdr3_aa: CSAREDAGVSTDTQYF
cdr3_length: 16; j_call: TRBJ2-3; v_call: TRBV12-5; cdr3_aa: CASGLVLAGVTDTQYF
cdr3_length: 15; j_call: TRBJ2-1; v_call: TRBV2; cdr3_aa: CASSRGLADYNEQFF
cdr3_length: 14; j_call: TRBJ2-7; v_call: TRBV21-1; cdr3_aa: CASSKLSSSYEQYF
cdr3_length: 16; j_call: TRBJ1-2; v_call: TRBV7-9; cdr3_aa: CASTLMGGEANYGYTF
cdr3_length: 13; j_call: TRBJ2-5; v_call: TRBV7-7; cdr3_aa: CASSPRGWETQYF
cdr3_length: 16; j_call: TRBJ2-1; v_call: TRBV4-1; cdr3_aa: CASSHLSLSDGNEQFF
cdr3_length: 15; j_call: TRBJ2-2; v_call: TRBV6-5; cdr3_aa: CASSYASDGTGELFF
cdr3_length: 16; j_call: TRBJ2-7; v_call: TRBV11-2; cdr3_aa: CASSTREVNGGYEQYF
cdr3_length: 21; j_call: TRBJ1-6; v_call: TRBV21-1; cdr3_aa: CASSNGPDSGTGVPFYSPLHF
cdr3_length: 12; j_call: TRBJ1-1; v_call: TRBV20-1; cdr3_aa: CSARDSRTAAFF
cdr3_length: 12; j_call: TRBJ1-3; v_call: TRBV9; cdr3_aa: CASSVGGNTIYF
cdr3_length: 16; j_call: TRBJ2-1; v_call: TRBV9; cdr3_aa: CASSPSGTPIFDEQFF
cdr3_length: 12; j_call: TRBJ2-7; v_call: TRBV4-1; cdr3_aa: CASSHGPGEQYF
cdr3_length: 12; j_call: TRBJ1-1; v_call: TRBV5-1; cdr3_aa: CASSLASGEAFF
cdr3_length: 13; j_call: TRBJ2-1; v_call: TRBV6-2/TRBV6-3; cdr3_aa: CASSYSSYNEQFF
cdr3_length: 12; j_call: TRBJ1-2; v_call: TRBV12-3/TRBV12-4; cdr3_aa: CASSRDKNGYTF
cdr3_length: 16; j_call: TRBJ2-5; v_call: TRBV5-1; cdr3_aa: CASSSSLAGAGETQYF
cdr3_length: 13; j_call: TRBJ2-1; v_call: TRBV6-1; cdr3_aa: CASKSSSYNEQFF
cdr3_length: 13; j_call: TRBJ2-7; v_call: TRBV5-6; cdr3_aa: CASSPVYDYEQYF
cdr3_length: 15; j_call: TRBJ2-7; v_call: TRBV15; cdr3_aa: CATSEGGGSGYEQYF
cdr3_length: 12; j_call: TRBJ1-1; v_call: TRBV7-9; cdr3_aa: CASSTRGEGAFF
cdr3_length: 12; j_call: TRBJ2-3; v_call: TRBV6-4; cdr3_aa: CASSEKEGPQYF
cdr3_length: 16; j_call: TRBJ2-7; v_call: TRBV7-7; cdr3_aa: CASSPNEFPGSYEQYF
cdr3_length: 17; j_call: TRBJ2-3; v_call: TRBV9; cdr3_aa: CASSVGGSGYGTDTQYF
cdr3_length: 15; j_call: TRBJ2-1; v_call: TRBV4-1; cdr3_aa: CASSQAGNSYNEQFF
cdr3_length: 16; j_call: TRBJ2-1; v_call: TRBV20-1; cdr3_aa: CSARDLWTGGMDEQFF
cdr3_length: 15; j_call: TRBJ2-2; v_call: TRBV6-2/TRBV6-3; cdr3_aa: CASSNLQGGTGELFF
cdr3_length: 16; j_call: TRBJ2-3; v_call: TRBV7-6; cdr3_aa: CASSPTGKTASDTQYF
cdr3_length: 14; j_call: TRBJ2-2; v_call: TRBV7-9; cdr3_aa: CASSKPRVTGELFF
cdr3_length: 17; j_call: TRBJ1-1; v_call: TRBV3-1; cdr3_aa: CASSQAPQGAVNTEAFF
cdr3_length: 17; j_call: TRBJ2-4; v_call: TRBV7-9; cdr3_aa: CASSPGTGGFVKNIQYF
cdr3_length: 15; j_call: TRBJ2-1; v_call: TRBV27; cdr3_aa: CASSLGTSSYNEQFF
cdr3_length: 13; j_call: TRBJ1-1; v_call: TRBV12-3/TRBV12-4; cdr3_aa: CATRDTLNTEAFF
cdr3_length: 15; j_call: TRBJ2-5; v_call: TRBV2; cdr3_aa: CASSLGRGERETQYF